This is a list of T cell receptor beta chains from one sample in a study of blood T cell repertoires in COVID-19. Produced via immunoSEQ multiplex PCR; TCRdb's table is partial and in-frame only. The sample yields hundreds of thousands of clones, about 90% seen once. Source material: peripheral blood. These receptors came from a woman aged 18-29 years who had recovered from COVID-19. Both conserved end residues are trimmed from each CDR3. The order of the fields is CDR3 length, J gene, V gene, CDR3 protein.

13 TRBJ1-2 TRBV9 ASSHLDGIFYGYT
11 TRBJ2-1 TRBV12-3/TRBV12-4 ASSLRQKGEQF
18 TRBJ2-2 TRBV4-3 ASSQDRRLGLASLTGELF
12 TRBJ1-5 TRBV19 ASSIGRAGQPQH
13 TRBJ2-1 TRBV7-8 ASSFRTSVYNEQF
13 TRBJ2-3 TRBV10-3 AISKGLAVTDTQY
13 TRBJ2-5 TRBV7-2 ASSLGQGTQETQY
12 TRBJ1-2 TRBV13 ASSSLLGQSGYT
12 TRBJ1-1 TRBV25-1 ASRSGTANTEAF
13 TRBJ1-1 TRBV4-3 ASSRLGQGLPEAF
13 TRBJ2-1 TRBV5-8 ASSSGFPGSNEQF
16 TRBJ2-6 TRBV7-8 ASSQTSGTFSGANVLT
11 TRBJ1-3 TRBV19 ASRTHRGNTIY
13 TRBJ2-2 TRBV19 ASSIGGEYTGELF
10 TRBJ2-3 TRBV7-9 ASSPEFSTQY